The 2 T cell receptor beta chains listed next were all sequenced from one sample in a study of molecular identifiers for immune sequencing clone quantification. From the PCR reads, TCRdb called clonotypes with MiXCR, one entry per CDR3 protein. The sample holds about half a million distinct CDR3 sequences; about 22% are singletons and the top ten take about 0.78%. The sample consisted of naive CD8+ T cells from blood, with Jurkat cell RNA spiked in. The sample's subset: FACS-sorted CD8+CD4-CCR7+CD45RA+ naive T cells. The origin of the receptors is a human donor in good health. Some libraries in this study had Jurkat cell RNA spiked in.

This clonotype has just a few counts. The chain recombines TRBV10-2 with TRBJ1-1; TRBD1 matches 8 bases. Germline V gives CDR1 WSHSY, CDR2 SAAADI. The ends lost 6 bases at V and 1 base at J; junction bases unmatched: 4. This CDR3 spans 14 amino acids. As DNA, the CDR3 is TGCGCCAGCAGAGCCGGACAGGGGAACACTGAAGCTTTCTTT. Residues: CASRAGQGNTEAFF.

This clonotype has only one observation. A much larger clone lies one base from this, so it may be a read error. The V call is TRBV30, the J call TRBJ1-2; no clear D. The CDR3 spans 13 residues. Germline lookup yields CDR1 GTSNPN and CDR2 SVGIG (reference sequence). With 0 bases removed from V and 4 bases from J, the gap between germline ends came to 9 bases. The CDR3 loop is CAWSVRWVYGYTF. CDR3 bases: TGTGCCTGGAGTGTTCGCTGGGTCTATGGCTACACCTTC.